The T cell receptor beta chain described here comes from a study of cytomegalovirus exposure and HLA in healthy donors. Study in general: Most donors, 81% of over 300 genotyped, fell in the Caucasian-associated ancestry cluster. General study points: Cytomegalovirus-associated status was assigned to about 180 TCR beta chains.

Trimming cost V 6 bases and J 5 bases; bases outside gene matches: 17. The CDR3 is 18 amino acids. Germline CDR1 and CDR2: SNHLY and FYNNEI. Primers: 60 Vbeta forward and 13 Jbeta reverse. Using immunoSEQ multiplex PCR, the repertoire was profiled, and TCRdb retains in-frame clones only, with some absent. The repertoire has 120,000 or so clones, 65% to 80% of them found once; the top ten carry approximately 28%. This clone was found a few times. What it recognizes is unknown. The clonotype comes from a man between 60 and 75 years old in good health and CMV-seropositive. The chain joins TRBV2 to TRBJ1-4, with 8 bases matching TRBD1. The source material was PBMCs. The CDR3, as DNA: TGTGCCAGCAGGGGGGCTCGGCAGGGGGCAAACTGGAATGAAAAACTGTTTTTT. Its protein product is CASRGARQGANWNEKLFF.